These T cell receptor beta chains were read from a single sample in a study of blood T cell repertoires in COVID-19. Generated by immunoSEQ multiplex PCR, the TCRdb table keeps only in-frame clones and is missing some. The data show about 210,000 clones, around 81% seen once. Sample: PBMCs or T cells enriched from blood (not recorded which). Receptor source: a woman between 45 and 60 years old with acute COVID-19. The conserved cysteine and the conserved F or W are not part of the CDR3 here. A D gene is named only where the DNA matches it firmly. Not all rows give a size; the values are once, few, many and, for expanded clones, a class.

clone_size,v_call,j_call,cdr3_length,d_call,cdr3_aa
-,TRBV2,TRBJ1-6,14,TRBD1,ARGQGKGSYNSPLH
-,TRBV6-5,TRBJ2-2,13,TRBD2,ASSLAGGLGGELF
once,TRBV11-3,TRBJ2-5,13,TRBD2,ASSLGSSGQETQY
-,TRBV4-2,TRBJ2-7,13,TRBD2,ASGPTSGPLYEQY
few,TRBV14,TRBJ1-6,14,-,ASSPIRQFSNSPLH
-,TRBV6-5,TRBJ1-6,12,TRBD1,ATSTGPYNSPLH
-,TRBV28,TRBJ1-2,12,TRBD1,ASRRQGINYGYT
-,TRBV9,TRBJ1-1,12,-,ASSLSIMNTEAF
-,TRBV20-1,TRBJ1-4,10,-,SASSPPVELF
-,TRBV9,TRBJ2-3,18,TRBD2,ASSVSTGTSGRRRPDTQY
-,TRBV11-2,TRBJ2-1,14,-,ASSPWVGLSYNEQF
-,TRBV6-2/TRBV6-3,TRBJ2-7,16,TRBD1,ASSYLRDRSWKTYEQY
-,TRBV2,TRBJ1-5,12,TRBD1,ASNNRGGNQPQH
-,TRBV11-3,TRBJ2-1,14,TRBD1,ASSPAGTGRHNEQF
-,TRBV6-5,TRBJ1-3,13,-,ASPPGGTHGNTIY
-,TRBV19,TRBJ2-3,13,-,ASRPDRTSTDTQY
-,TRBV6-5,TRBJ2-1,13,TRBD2,ASSYSSGGADEQF
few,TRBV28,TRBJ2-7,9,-,ASSFYHEQY
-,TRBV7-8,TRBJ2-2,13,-,ASSPYGSNTGELF
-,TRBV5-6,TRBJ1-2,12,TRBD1,ASSLKDRAWGYT
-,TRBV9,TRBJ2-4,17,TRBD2,ASSPTGGLAGGDKNIQY
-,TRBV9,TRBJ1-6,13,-,ASSVLDSAGSPLH
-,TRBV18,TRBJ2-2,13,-,ASSGPGISTGELF
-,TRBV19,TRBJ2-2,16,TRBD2,ASSIAALAGGRTGELF
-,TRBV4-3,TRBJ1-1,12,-,ASSRGGASTEAF
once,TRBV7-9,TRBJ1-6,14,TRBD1,ASSSDQGTGFSPLH
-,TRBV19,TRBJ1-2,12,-,ASSIRQINYGYT
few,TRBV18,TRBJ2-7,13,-,ASSPPARSSYEQY
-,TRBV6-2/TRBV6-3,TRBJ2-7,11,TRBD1,ASSPGGPYEQY
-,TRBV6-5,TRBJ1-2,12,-,ASSYSRRGYGYT
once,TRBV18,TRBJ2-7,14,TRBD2,ASSPLGGGENYEQY
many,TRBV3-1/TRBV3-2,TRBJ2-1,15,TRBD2,AALPRLAGPVRDEQF
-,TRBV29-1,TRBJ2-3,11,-,SVGGSMTDTQY
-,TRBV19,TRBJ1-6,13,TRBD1,ASSFSRQGDSPLH
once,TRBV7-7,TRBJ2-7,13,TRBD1,ASSFRQGRSYEQY
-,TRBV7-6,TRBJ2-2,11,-,ASSLGGGGELF
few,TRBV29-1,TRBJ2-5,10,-,SALAVQETQY
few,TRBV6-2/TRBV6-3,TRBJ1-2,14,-,ASSYSLTGVLYGYT
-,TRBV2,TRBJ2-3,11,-,ASSGDRWFVQY
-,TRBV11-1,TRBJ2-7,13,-,ASSSRTGHIYEQY
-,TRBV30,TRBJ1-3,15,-,AWSAPKQTGSGNTIY
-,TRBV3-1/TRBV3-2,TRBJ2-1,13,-,ASSQFQGGGDEQF
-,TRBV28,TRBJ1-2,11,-,ASSQNVDYGYT
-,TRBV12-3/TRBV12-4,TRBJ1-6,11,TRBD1,ASGTGYNSPLH
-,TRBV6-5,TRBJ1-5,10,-,ASSTGFQPQH
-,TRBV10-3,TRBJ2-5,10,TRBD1,ATRGQGETQY
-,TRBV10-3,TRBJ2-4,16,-,AISETNWDSLAKNIQY
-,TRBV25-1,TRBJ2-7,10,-,ASSERDSEQY
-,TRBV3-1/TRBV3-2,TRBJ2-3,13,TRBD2,ASSLTSGATDTQY
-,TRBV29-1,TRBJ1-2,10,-,SVEDTAFGYT
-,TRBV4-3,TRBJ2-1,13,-,ASSQARLGYNEQF